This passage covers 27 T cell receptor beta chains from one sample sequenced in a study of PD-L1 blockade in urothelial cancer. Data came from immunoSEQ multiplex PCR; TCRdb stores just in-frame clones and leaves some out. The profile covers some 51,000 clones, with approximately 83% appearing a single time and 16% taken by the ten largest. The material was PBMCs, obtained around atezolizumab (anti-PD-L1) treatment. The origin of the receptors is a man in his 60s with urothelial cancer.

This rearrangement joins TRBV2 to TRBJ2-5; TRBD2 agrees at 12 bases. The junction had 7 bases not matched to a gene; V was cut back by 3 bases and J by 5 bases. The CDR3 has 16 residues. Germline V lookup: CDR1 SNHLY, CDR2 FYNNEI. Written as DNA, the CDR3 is TGTGCCAGCAGTGACGAGGCACTAGCGGGAGGTGAGACCCAGTACTTC. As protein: CASSDEALAGGETQYF. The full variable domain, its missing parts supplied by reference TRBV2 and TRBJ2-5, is EPEVTQTPSHQVTQMGQEVILRCVPISNHLYFYWYRQILGQKVEFLVSFYNNEISEKSEIFDDQFSVERPDGSNFTLKIRSTKLEDSAMYFCASSDEALAGGETQYFGPGTRLLVL.

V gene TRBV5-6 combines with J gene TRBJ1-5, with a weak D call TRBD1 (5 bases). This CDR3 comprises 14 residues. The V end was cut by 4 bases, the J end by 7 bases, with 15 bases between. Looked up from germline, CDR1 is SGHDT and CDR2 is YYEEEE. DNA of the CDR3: TGTGCCAGCAGCCAGACTCGACAGACACAGCCCCAGCATTTT. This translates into CASSQTRQTQPQHF.

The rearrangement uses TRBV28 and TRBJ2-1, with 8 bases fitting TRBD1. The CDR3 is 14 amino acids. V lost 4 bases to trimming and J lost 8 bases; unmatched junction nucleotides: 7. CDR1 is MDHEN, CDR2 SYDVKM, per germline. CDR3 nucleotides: TGTGCCAGCAGTTCGACAGGGGTCGGAGATGAGCAGTTCTTC. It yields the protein CASSSTGVGDEQFF.

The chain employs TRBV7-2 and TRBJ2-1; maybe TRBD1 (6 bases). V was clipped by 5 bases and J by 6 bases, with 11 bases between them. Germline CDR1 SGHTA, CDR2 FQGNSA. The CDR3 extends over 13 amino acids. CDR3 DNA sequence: TGTGCCAGCAGCCATGACAGGAGCAATGAGCAGTTCTTC. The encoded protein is CASSHDRSNEQFF.

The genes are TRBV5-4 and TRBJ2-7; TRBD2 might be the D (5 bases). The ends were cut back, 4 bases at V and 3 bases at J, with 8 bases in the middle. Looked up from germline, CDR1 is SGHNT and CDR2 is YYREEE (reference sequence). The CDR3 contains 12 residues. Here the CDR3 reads CASSHTSYEQYF. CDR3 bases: TGTGCCAGCAGCCATACTAGCTACGAGCAGTACTTC.

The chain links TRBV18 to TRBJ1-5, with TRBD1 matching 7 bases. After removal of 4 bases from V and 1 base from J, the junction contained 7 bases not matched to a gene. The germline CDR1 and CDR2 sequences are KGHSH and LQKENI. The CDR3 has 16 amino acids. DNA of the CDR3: TGTGCCAGCTCACACCGACAGGGTAAAAGCAATCAGCCCCAGCATTTT. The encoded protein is CASSHRQGKSNQPQHF.

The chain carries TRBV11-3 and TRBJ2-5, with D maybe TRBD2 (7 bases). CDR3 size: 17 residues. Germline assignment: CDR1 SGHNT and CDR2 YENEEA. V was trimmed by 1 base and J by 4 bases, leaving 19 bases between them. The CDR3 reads CASSLVNRGAFGETQYF. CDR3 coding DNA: TGTGCCAGCAGCTTAGTAAATCGGGGGGCGTTTGGAGAGACCCAGTACTTC.

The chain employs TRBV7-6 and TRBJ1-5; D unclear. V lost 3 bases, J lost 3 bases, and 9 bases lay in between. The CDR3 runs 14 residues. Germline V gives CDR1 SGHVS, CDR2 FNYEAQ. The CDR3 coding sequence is TGTGCCAGCAGCTTTGCGGAGAACAATCAGCCCCAGCATTTT. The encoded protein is CASSFAENNQPQHF.

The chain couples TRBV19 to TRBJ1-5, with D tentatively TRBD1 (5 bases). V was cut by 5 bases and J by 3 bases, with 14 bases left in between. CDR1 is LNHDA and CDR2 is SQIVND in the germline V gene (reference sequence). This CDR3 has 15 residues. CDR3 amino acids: CASSPPRQINQPQHF. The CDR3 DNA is TGTGCCAGTAGTCCACCCCGACAGATCAATCAGCCCCAGCATTTT.

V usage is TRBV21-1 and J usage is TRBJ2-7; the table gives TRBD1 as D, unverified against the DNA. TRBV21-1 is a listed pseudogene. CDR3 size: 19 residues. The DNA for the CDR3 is TGTGCCAGCAGCAAACAAAACGGACAGGGGGCCCGGGTGGCCTACGAGCAGTACTTC. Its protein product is CASSKQNGQGARVAYEQYF.

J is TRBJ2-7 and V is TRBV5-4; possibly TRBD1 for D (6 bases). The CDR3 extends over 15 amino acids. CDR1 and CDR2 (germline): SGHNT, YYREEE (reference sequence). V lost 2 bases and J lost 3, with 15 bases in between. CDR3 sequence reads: CASSFRTRGDYEQYF. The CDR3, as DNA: TGTGCCAGCAGCTTTAGGACCAGGGGTGACTACGAGCAGTACTTC.

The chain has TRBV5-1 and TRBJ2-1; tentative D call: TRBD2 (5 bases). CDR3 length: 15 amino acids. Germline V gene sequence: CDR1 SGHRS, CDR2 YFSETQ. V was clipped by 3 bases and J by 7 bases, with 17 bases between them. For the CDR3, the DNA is TGCGCCAGCAGCTCTATAGTAAGAGGGAGTAATGAGCAGTTCTTC. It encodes CASSSIVRGSNEQFF.

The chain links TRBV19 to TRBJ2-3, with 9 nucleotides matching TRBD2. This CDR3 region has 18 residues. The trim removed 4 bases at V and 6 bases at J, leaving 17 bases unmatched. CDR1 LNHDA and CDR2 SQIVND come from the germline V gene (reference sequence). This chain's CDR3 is CASSNFLAYSGRADTQYF. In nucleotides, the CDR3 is TGTGCCAGTAGTAACTTTCTCGCTTATAGCGGGAGAGCCGATACGCAGTATTTT.

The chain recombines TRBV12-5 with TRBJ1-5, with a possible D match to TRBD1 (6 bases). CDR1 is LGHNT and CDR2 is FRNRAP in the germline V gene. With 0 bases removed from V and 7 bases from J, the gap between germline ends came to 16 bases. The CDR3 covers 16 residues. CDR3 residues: CASGLVGGGTGQPQHF. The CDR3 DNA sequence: TGTGCTAGTGGTTTGGTAGGGGGAGGGACGGGGCAGCCCCAGCATTTT.

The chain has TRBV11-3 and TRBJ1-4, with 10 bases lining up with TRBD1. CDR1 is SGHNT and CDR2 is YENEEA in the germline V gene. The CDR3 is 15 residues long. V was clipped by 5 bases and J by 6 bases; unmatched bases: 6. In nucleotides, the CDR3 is TGTGCCAGCAGCAAGACAGGGGGCGATCATGAAAAACTGTTTTTT. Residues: CASSKTGGDHEKLFF.

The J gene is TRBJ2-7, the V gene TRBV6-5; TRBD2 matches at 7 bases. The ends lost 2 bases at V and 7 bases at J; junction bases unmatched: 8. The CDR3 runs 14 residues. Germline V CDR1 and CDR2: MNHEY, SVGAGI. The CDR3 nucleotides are TGTGCCAGCAGTTACGGGGGAGGGCCGGGTGAGCAGTACTTC. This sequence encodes CASSYGGGPGEQYF.

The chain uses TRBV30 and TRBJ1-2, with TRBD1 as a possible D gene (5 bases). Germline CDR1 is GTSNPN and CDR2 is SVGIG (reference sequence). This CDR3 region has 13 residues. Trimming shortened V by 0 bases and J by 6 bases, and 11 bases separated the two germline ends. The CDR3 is CAWSVFQGNGYTF. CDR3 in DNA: TGTGCCTGGAGTGTATTTCAGGGCAATGGCTACACCTTC.

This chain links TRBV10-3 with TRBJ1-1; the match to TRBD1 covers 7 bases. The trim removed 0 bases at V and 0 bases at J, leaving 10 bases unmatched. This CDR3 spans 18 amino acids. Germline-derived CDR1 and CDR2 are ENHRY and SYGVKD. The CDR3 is CAISESYRQGRMNTEAFF. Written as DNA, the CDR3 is TGTGCCATCAGTGAGTCATATAGACAGGGTAGGATGAACACTGAAGCTTTCTTT.

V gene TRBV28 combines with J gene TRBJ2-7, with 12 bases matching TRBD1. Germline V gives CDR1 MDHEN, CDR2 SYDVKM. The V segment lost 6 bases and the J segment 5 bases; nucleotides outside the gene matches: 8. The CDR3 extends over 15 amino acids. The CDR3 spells CASRIRGQGADEQYF. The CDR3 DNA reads TGTGCCAGCAGGATCAGGGGACAGGGGGCCGACGAGCAGTACTTC.

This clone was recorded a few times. The CDR3 DNA reads as TGTGCCACCAGCATACGTCAGCGGCAAGAGACCCAGTACTTC. This sequence encodes CATSIRQRQETQYF. The chain recombines TRBV15 with TRBJ2-5; weak D call: TRBD2 (5 bases). V lost 4 bases, J lost 2 bases, and 11 bases lay in between. There are 14 residues in the CDR3. Germline CDR1 LNHNV, CDR2 YYDKDF (reference sequence). Using reference TRBV15 and TRBJ2-5 for the parts outside the CDR3, the full variable domain is DAMVIQNPRYQVTQFGKPVTLSCSQTLNHNVMYWYQQKSSQAPKLLFHYYDKDFNNEADTPDNFQSRRPNTSFCFLDIRSPGLGDTAMYLCATSIRQRQETQYFGPGTRLLVL.

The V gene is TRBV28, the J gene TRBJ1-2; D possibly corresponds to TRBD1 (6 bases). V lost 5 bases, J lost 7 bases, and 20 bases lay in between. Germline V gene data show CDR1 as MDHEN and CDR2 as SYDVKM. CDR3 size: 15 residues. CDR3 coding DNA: TGTGCCAGCAGTCGATCGGACAGCATCACGAGTGGCTACACCTTC. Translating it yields CASSRSDSITSGYTF.

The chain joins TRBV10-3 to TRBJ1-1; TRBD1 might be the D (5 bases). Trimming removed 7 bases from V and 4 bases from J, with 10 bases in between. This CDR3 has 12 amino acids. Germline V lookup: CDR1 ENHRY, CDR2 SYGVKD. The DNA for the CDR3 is TGTGCCATCACGGGGGGGGGCACTGAAGCTTTCTTT. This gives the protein CAITGGGTEAFF.

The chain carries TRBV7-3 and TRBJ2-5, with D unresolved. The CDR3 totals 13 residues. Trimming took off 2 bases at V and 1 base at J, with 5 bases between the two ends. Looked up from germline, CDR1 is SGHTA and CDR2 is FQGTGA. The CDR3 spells CASSLGSQETQYF. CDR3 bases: TGTGCCAGCAGCTTAGGCAGCCAAGAGACCCAGTACTTC.

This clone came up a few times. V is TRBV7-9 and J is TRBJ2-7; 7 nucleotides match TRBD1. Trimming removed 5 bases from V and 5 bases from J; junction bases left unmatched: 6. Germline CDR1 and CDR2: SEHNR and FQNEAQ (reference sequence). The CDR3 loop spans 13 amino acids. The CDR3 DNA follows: TGTGCCAGCAGCGGGACAGTCCCCGACGAGCAGTACTTC. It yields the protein CASSGTVPDEQYF.

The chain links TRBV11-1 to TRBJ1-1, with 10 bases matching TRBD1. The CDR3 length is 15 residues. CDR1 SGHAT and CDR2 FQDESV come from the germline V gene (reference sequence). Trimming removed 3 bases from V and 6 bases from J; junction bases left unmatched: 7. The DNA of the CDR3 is TGTGCCAGCAGCTTTCCCGGGACAGGGGAACCTGAAGCTTTCTTT. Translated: CASSFPGTGEPEAFF. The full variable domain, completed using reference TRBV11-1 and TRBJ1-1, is EAEVAQSPRYKITEKSQAVAFWCDPISGHATLYWYRQILGQGPELLVQFQDESVVDDSQLPKDRFSAERLKGVDSTLKIQPAELGDSAMYLCASSFPGTGEPEAFFGQGTRLTVV.

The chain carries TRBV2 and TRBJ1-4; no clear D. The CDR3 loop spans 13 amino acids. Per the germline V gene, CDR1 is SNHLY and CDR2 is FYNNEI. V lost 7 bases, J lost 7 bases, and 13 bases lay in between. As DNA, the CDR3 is TGTGCCAGCACCGGCGAGGTCGGTGAAAAACTGTTTTTT. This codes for CASTGEVGEKLFF.

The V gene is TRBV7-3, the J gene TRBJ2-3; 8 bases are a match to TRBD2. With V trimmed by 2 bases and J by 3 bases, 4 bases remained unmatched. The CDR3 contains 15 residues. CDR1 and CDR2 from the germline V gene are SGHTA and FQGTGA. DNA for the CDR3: TGTGCCAGCAGCTTACGAGCGGGGGAAACAGATACGCAGTATTTT. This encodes CASSLRAGETDTQYF. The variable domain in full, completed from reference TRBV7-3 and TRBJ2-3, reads GAGVSQTPSNKVTEKGKYVELRCDPISGHTALYWYRQSLGQGPEFLIYFQGTGAADDSGLPNDRFFAVRPEGSVSTLKIQRTERGDSAVYLCASSLRAGETDTQYFGPGTRLTVL.